The clone carrying this T cell receptor beta chain was seen a single time. PCR used 60 Vbeta primers and 13 Jbeta primers. This table comes from immunoSEQ multiplex PCR, and its TCRdb copy is limited to in-frame clones, with some not included. The table lists approximately 180,000 clones, around 79% of them singletons. This entry is derived from a study of cytomegalovirus exposure and HLA in healthy donors. The CDR3 has 13 residues. V was pared by 6 bases and J by 8 bases, with 9 bases of the junction left unmatched. Germline loops: CDR1 LNHDA, CDR2 SQIVND (reference sequence). The rearrangement links TRBV19 to TRBJ1-2; TRBD1 aligns across 7 bases. The receptor comes from a woman between 50 and 59 years old in good health and CMV-seronegative. The sequenced material came from PBMCs. CDR3 sequence: CASSLTGTGGYTF. DNA of the CDR3: TGTGCCAGTAGCCTGACAGGGACGGGGGGCTACACCTTC.